These 17 T cell receptor beta chains share one sample of origin, sequenced in a study of blood T cell repertoires in COVID-19. TCRdb's table, derived via immunoSEQ multiplex PCR, lists solely in-frame clones and lacks some. The sample shows under 250,000 clones, roughly 83% of them seen only once. Source material: peripheral blood. The receptors shown here come from a woman in her sixties or seventies with active or convalescent COVID-19.

The rearrangement joins TRBV12-3 or TRBV12-4 to TRBJ1-1; 7 nucleotides line up with TRBD1. The V gene end was trimmed by 7 bases and the J gene end by 4 bases; junction bases not matched to a gene: 6. The CDR3 consists of 13 residues. The CDR3 reads CASIRGKFTEAFF. The CDR3, as DNA: TGTGCCAGCATCAGGGGGAAGTTCACTGAAGCTTTCTTT.

The table lists this clone with a few counts. The chain joins TRBV7-8 to TRBJ2-7, with D tentatively TRBD1 (6 bases). V was clipped by 1 base and J by 6 bases, with 16 bases between them. The germline V gene encodes CDR1 SGHVS and CDR2 FQNEAQ. The CDR3 contains 15 residues. The CDR3 sequence: CASSLGGETGLEQYF. CDR3 bases: TGTGCCAGCAGCTTAGGAGGGGAGACAGGCCTCGAGCAGTACTTC.

V gene TRBV7-2 combines with J gene TRBJ2-7, with D possibly matching TRBD2 (6 bases). V lost 5 bases and J 2 bases, leaving 13 bases between the germline ends. The germline gives CDR1 SGHTA, CDR2 FQGNSA. The CDR3 spans 14 residues. This CDR3 is CASSPWRETYEQYF. For the CDR3, the DNA is TGTGCCAGCAGCCCTTGGCGGGAAACCTACGAGCAGTACTTC.

CDR3 DNA sequence: TGTGCCAGCAGTCCCTCAAAACTCCTACGGGAGCAGTACTTC. The encoded protein is CASSPSKLLREQYF. The chain is built from TRBV27 and TRBJ2-7, with no clear D. The CDR3 runs 14 residues. Looked up from germline, CDR1 is MNHEY and CDR2 is SMNVEV (reference sequence). With 5 bases removed from V and 7 bases from J, the gap between germline ends came to 18 bases.

This chain links TRBV9 with TRBJ1-4, with TRBD1 matching over 7 bases. V lost 4 bases to trimming and J lost 3 bases; unmatched junction nucleotides: 3. From germline, CDR1 is SGDLS and CDR2 YYNGEE. This CDR3 spans 14 amino acids. The CDR3 loop reads CASSIQGSNEKLFF. CDR3 sequence (DNA): TGTGCCAGCAGCATACAGGGGTCTAATGAAAAACTGTTTTTT.

The chain couples TRBV5-1 to TRBJ1-1, with 8 bases lining up with TRBD1. CDR3 length: 16 amino acids. Losses at the gene ends were 4 bases for V and 0 bases for J; bases not matched to a gene: 8. In germline, CDR1 is SGHRS, CDR2 YFSETQ. CDR3 DNA sequence: TGCGCCAGCAGCACGGGACAGGTGAACTTGAACACTGAAGCTTTCTTT. Translating gives CASSTGQVNLNTEAFF. The full variable domain, completed using reference TRBV5-1 and TRBJ1-1, is KAGVTQTPRYLIKTRGQQVTLSCSPISGHRSVSWYQQTPGQGLQFLFEYFSETQRNKGNFPGRFSGRQFSNSRSEMNVSTLELGDSALYLCASSTGQVNLNTEAFFGQGTRLTVV.

The rearrangement joins TRBV3-1 (or the pseudogene TRBV3-2) to TRBJ1-1; tentatively, D is TRBD1 (6 bases). Looked up from germline, CDR1 is LGHDT and CDR2 is YNNKEL (reference sequence). This CDR3 comprises 13 residues. V lost 0 bases and J lost 10, with 12 bases in between. The CDR3 reads CASSQEGSRGAFF. The CDR3 DNA follows: TGTGCCAGCAGCCAAGAGGGTTCCAGGGGAGCTTTCTTT.

The V and J genes are TRBV7-3 and TRBJ2-1, with a tentative D call TRBD2 (7 bases). V lost 5 bases and J lost 7, with 18 bases in between. The length of the CDR3 is 15 residues. The germline V gene encodes CDR1 SGHTA and CDR2 FQGTGA. In nucleotides, the CDR3 is TGTGCCAGCAGCCCCACCGCGGGGGCCAAGAATGAGCAGTTCTTC. Amino acids: CASSPTAGAKNEQFF.

The chain carries TRBV9 and TRBJ2-7, with 10 bases that match TRBD1. There are 18 residues in the CDR3. Trimming took 5 bases from V and 4 from J; bases not matched to a gene: 18. Looked up from germline, CDR1 is SGDLS and CDR2 is YYNGEE. DNA of the CDR3: TGTGCCAGCAGGCCCCGGGACAGGGGAGAAGTCGGTTCGTACGAGCAGTACTTC. Translating it yields CASRPRDRGEVGSYEQYF.

The chain links TRBV9 to TRBJ1-3; D remains ambiguous. With 0 bases removed from V and 0 bases from J, the gap between germline ends came to 10 bases. Germline CDR1 is SGDLS and CDR2 is YYNGEE. The CDR3 is made up of 16 amino acids. The CDR3 nucleotides are TGTGCCAGCAGCGTAGGGGGAGGGCGCTCTGGAAACACCATATATTTT. Translating it yields CASSVGGGRSGNTIYF.

The V call is TRBV7-2, the J call TRBJ2-2; D remains ambiguous. Looked up from germline, CDR1 is SGHTA and CDR2 is FQGNSA. CDR3 length: 12 residues. V lost 1 base, J lost 7 bases, and 4 bases lay in between. As DNA, the CDR3 is TGTGCCAGCAGCTTAGATATCGGGGAGCTGTTTTTT. Its translation is CASSLDIGELFF.

The chain uses TRBV24-1 and TRBJ2-1; D perhaps matches TRBD2 (5 bases). V dropped 5 bases and J dropped 8 bases, with 6 bases sitting between them. This CDR3 contains 11 residues. CDR1 is KGHDR and CDR2 is SFDVKD in the germline V gene. CDR3 sequence reads: CATSGGYEQFF. CDR3 nucleotide sequence: TGTGCCACCAGTGGAGGGTATGAGCAGTTCTTC.

The gene calls are TRBV5-1 and TRBJ2-2, with TRBD1 matching over 7 bases. CDR1 and CDR2 from the germline V gene are SGHRS and YFSETQ. This CDR3 region has 15 residues. V gave up 4 bases and J gave up 0 bases; unmatched junction bases: 3. This CDR3 reads CASSTGTANTGELFF. The CDR3 DNA reads TGCGCCAGCAGCACCGGGACAGCGAACACCGGGGAGCTGTTTTTT.

V usage is TRBV5-1 and J usage is TRBJ2-1, with unresolved D. The CDR3 totals 14 residues. V was cut by 0 bases and J by 8 bases, with 12 bases left in between. Germline assignment: CDR1 SGHRS and CDR2 YFSETQ. This chain's CDR3 is CASSLGAFRDEQFF. For the CDR3, the DNA is TGCGCCAGCAGCTTGGGGGCCTTTAGAGATGAGCAGTTCTTC.

The J gene is TRBJ2-7, the V gene TRBV30, with D perhaps TRBD1 (5 bases). Trimming took 1 base from V and 3 from J, leaving 16 bases between them. There are 15 residues in the CDR3. Per the germline V gene, CDR1 is GTSNPN and CDR2 is SVGIG (reference sequence). CDR3 amino acids: CAWSESQGLIYEQYF. CDR3 bases: TGTGCCTGGAGTGAGAGTCAGGGTTTAATCTACGAGCAGTACTTC.

V gene TRBV27 combines with J gene TRBJ1-1, with unresolved D. Trimming left V 6 bases short and J 5 bases short, with 16 bases between. This CDR3 contains 14 residues. Per the germline V gene, CDR1 is MNHEY and CDR2 is SMNVEV (reference sequence). The CDR3 loop reads CASRIPRAGTEAFF. The CDR3 region has the DNA TGTGCCAGCAGAATCCCTCGGGCGGGTACTGAAGCTTTCTTT.

CDR3 amino acids: CASAGQYNEQFF. The CDR3 coding sequence is TGTGCCAGCGCGGGACAGTACAATGAGCAGTTCTTC. The chain carries TRBV5-4 and TRBJ2-1; perhaps TRBD1 as D (7 bases). The V gene lost 7 bases and the J gene lost 4 bases, with 9 bases spanning the gap. Germline lookup yields CDR1 SGHNT and CDR2 YYREEE (reference sequence). The CDR3 extends over 12 amino acids.